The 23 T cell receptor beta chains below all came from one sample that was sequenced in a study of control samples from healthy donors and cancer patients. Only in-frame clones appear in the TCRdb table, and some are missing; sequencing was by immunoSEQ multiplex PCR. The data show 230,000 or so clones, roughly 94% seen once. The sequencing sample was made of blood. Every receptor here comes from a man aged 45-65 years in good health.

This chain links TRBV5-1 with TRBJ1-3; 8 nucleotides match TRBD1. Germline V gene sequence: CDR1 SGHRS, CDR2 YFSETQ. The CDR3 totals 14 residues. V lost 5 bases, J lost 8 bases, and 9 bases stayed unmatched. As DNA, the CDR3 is TGCGCCAGCAGGCGCGGACAGGGAGGTGACACCATATATTTT. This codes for CASRRGQGGDTIYF.

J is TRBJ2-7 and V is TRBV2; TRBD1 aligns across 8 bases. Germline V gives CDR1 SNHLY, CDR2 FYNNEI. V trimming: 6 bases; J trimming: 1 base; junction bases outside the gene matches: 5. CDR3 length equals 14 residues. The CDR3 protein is CASRRDRFSYEQYF. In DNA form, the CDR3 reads TGTGCCAGCAGAAGGGACAGGTTTTCCTACGAGCAGTACTTC.

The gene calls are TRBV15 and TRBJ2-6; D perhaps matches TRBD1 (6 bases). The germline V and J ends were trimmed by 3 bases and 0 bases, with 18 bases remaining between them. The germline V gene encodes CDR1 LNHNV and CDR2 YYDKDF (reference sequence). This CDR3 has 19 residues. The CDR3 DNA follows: TGTGCCACCAGCAGGCAACCCGGGACACTTAGCTCTGGGGCCAACGTCCTGACTTTC. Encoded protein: CATSRQPGTLSSGANVLTF. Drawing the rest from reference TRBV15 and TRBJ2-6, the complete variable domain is DAMVIQNPRYQVTQFGKPVTLSCSQTLNHNVMYWYQQKSSQAPKLLFHYYDKDFNNEADTPDNFQSRRPNTSFCFLDIRSPGLGDTAMYLCATSRQPGTLSSGANVLTFGAGSRLTVL.

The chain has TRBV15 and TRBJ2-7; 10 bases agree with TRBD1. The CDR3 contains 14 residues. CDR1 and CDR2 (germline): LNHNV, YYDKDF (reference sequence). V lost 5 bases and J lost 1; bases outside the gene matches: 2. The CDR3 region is CATSRDRGSYEQYV. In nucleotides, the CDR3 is TGTGCCACCAGCCGGGACAGGGGTTCCTACGAGCAGTACGTC.

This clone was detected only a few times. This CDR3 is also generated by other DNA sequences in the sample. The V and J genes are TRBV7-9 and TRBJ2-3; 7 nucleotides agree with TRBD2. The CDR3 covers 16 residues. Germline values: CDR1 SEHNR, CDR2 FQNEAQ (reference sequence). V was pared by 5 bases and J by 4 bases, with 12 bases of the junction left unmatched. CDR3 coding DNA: TGTGCCAGCAGCCGACGGACTAGGAGTCTGTCAGATACGCAGTATTTT. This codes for CASSRRTRSLSDTQYF.

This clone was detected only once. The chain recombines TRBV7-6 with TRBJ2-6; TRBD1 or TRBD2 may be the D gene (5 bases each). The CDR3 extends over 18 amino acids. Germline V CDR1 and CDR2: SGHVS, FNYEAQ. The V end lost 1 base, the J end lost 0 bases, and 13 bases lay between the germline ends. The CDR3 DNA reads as TGTGCCAGCAGCTTAGAGGTTGGGGGAGCCTCTGGGGCCAACGTCCTGACTTTC. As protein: CASSLEVGGASGANVLTF. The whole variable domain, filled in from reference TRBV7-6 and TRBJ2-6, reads GAGVSQSPRYKVTKRGQDVALRCDPISGHVSLYWYRQALGQGPEFLTYFNYEAQQDKSGLPNDRFSAERPEGSISTLTIQRTEQRDSAMYRCASSLEVGGASGANVLTFGAGSRLTVL.

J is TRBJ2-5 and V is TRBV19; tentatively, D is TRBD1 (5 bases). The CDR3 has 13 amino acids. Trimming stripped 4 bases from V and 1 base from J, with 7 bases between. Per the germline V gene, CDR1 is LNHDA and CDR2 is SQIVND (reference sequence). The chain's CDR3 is CASSRGFQETQYF. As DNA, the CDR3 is TGTGCCAGTAGTAGGGGCTTCCAAGAGACCCAGTACTTC.

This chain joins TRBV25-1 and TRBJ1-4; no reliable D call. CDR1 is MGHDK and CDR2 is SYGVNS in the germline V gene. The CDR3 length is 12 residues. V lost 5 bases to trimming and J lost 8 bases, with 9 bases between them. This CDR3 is CASSLQGEKLFF. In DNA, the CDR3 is TGTGCCAGCAGTTTACAAGGGGAAAAACTGTTTTTT.

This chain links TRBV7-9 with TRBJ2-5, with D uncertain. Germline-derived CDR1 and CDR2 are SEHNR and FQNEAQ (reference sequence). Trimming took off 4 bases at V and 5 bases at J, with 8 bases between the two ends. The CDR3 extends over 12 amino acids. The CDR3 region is CASSSQRETQYF. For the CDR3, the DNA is TGTGCCAGCAGCTCTCAACGGGAGACCCAGTACTTC.

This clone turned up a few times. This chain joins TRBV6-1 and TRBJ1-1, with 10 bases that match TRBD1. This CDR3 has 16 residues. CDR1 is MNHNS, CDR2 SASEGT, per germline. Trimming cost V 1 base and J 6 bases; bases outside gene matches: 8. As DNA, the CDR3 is TGTGCCAGCAGTGAAGTTCGCCGGACAGGGGGTTCTGAAGCTTTCTTT. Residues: CASSEVRRTGGSEAFF.

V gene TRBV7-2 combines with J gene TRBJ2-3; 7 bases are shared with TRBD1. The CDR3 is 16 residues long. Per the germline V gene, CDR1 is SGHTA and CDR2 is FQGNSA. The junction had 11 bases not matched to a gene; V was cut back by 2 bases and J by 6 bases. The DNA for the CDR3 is TGTGCCAGCAGCTTACTCCGAGGGGGCGGTAGGGATACGCAGTATTTT. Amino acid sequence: CASSLLRGGGRDTQYF.

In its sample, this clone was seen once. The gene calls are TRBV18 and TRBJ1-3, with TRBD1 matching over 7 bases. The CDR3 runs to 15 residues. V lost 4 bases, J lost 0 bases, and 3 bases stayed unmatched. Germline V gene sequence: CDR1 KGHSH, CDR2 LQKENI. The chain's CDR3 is CASSRQGASGNTIYF. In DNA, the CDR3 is TGTGCCAGCTCACGACAGGGAGCCTCTGGAAACACCATATATTTT.

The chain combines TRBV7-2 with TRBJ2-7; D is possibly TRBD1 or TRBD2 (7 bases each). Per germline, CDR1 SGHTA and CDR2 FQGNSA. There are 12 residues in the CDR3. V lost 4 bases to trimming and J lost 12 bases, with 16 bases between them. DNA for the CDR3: TGTGCCAGCAGCTCAGGGGGGGGGACCAGGTACTTC. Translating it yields CASSSGGGTRYF.

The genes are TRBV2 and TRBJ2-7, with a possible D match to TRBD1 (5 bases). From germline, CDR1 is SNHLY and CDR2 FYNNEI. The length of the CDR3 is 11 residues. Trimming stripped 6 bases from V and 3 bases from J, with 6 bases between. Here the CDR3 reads CASSRDYEQYF. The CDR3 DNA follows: TGTGCCAGCAGCAGGGACTACGAGCAGTACTTC.

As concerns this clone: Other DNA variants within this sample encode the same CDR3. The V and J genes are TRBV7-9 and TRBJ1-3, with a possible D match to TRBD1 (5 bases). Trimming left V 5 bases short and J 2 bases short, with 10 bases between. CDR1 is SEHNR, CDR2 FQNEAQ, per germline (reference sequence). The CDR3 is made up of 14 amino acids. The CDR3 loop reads CASSPPGPGNTIYF. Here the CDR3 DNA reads TGTGCCAGCAGCCCCCCGGGGCCTGGAAACACCATATATTTT.

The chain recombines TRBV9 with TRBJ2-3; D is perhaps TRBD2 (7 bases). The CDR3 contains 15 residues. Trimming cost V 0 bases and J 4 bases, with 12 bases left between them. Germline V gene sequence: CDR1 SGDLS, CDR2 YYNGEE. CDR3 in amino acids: CASSVGGGRPDTQYF. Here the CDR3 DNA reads TGTGCCAGCAGCGTAGGGGGGGGCAGGCCAGATACGCAGTATTTT.

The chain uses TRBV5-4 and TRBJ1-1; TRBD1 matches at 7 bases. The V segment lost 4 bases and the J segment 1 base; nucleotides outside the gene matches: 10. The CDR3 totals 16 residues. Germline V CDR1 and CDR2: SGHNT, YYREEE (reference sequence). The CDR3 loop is CASSAGPGTANTEAFF. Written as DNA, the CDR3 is TGTGCCAGCAGCGCAGGACCCGGGACAGCGAACACTGAAGCTTTCTTT.

The DNA for the CDR3 is TGTGCCAGCAGCCAGGCCGGTCCAGGTGGTGAGCAGTTCTTC. Protein sequence: CASSQAGPGGEQFF. This chain connects TRBV3-1 (or the pseudogene TRBV3-2) to TRBJ2-1; D remains unclear. This CDR3 has 14 residues. Germline lookup yields CDR1 LGHDT and CDR2 YNNKEL (reference sequence). Trimming cost V 3 bases and J 9 bases, with 15 bases left between them.

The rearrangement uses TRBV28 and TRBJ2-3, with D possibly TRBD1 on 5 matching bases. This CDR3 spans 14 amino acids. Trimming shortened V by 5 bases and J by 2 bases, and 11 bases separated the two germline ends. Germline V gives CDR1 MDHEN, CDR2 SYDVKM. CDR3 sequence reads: CASSPLGATDTQYF. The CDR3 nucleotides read TGTGCCAGCAGTCCCCTAGGGGCCACAGATACGCAGTATTTT. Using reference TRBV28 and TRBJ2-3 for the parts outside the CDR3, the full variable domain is DVKVTQSSRYLVKRTGEKVFLECVQDMDHENMFWYRQDPGLGLRLIYFSYDVKMKEKGDIPEGYSVSREKKERFSLILESASTNQTSMYLCASSPLGATDTQYFGPGTRLTVL.

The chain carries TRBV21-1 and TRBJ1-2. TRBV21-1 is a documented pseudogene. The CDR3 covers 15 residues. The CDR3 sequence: CASSKGHQEVSGYTF. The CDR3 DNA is TGTGCCAGCAGCAAAGGACACCAGGAGGTCTCTGGCTACACCTTC.

CDR3 sequence reads: CASSLGPAGNTIYF. CDR3 bases: TGTGCCAGCAGTTTGGGGCCGGCTGGAAACACCATATATTTT. The chain carries TRBV28 and TRBJ1-3; D possibly corresponds to TRBD1 (5 bases). The CDR3 contains 14 residues. CDR1 MDHEN and CDR2 SYDVKM come from the germline V gene. With 3 bases removed from V and 2 bases from J, the gap between germline ends came to 8 bases.

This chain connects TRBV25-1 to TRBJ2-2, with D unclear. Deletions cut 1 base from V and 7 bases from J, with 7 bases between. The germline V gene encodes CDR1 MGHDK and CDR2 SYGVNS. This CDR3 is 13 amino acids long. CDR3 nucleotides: TGTGCCAGCAGTGAATCTGGGGTCGGGGAGCTGTTTTTT. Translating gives CASSESGVGELFF. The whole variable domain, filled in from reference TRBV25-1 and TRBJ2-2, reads EADIYQTPRYLVIGTGKKITLECSQTMGHDKMYWYQQDPGMELHLIHYSYGVNSTEKGDLSSESTVSRIRTEHFPLTLESARPSHTSQYLCASSESGVGELFFGEGSRLTVL.

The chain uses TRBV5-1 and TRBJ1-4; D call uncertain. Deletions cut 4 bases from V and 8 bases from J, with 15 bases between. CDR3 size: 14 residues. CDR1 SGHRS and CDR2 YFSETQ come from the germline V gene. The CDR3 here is CASSPMQSGEKLFF. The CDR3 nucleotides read TGCGCCAGCAGCCCTATGCAATCCGGGGAAAAACTGTTTTTT.